This TCR beta chain was sequenced for a study of T cell changes during pregnancy in multiple sclerosis. V shed 5 bases, J shed 10 bases, and the junction held 9 bases outside the gene matches. The CDR3 covers 13 residues. CDR1 and CDR2 from the germline V gene are GTSNPN and SVGIG (reference sequence). The protocol was immunoSEQ multiplex PCR, while the TCRdb copy is restricted to in-frame clones and leaves out a portion. The profile shows 75,000 to 100,000 clones, 85% to 95% of them singletons. This TCR was recovered from a female donor with multiple sclerosis, enrolled in a pregnancy study. The chain joins TRBV30 to TRBJ2-3; 10 bases line up with TRBD2. Source: peripheral blood, taken after pregnancy. The CDR3 here is CAWLAGGEGAQYF. Here the CDR3 DNA reads TGTGCCTGGTTAGCGGGAGGCGAGGGGGCGCAGTATTTT.